These T cell receptor beta chains were read from a single sample in a study of T-cell reconstitution after alpha-beta-depleted transplantation in children. MiXCR, applied by TCRdb to the PCR reads, yields one record per CDR3 protein. The table lists hundreds of thousands of distinct CDR3 sequences, approximately 17% of them singletons, with 0.8% to 1.1% in the top ten. This sample comprised PBMCs from the stem cell graft donor, obtained from the stem cell graft. The receptors stem from a human donor who donated a stem cell graft to a child with acute myeloid leukemia. Both conserved end residues are part of each CDR3. A D gene is named only where the DNA matches it firmly. Size is omitted from some rows. Given values are once, few, many or a class for expanded clones.

14	-	TRBV4-2	many	TRBJ2-1	CASSQDYRGNEQFF	TGTGCCAGCAGCCAAGATTATCGCGGCAATGAGCAGTTCTTC
12	-	TRBV29-1	many	TRBJ2-1	CSVVHGSYEQFF	TGCAGCGTTGTACACGGGTCGTATGAGCAGTTCTTC
17	TRBD2	TRBV7-2	-	TRBJ2-3	CASSWPDPGTSGYTQYF	TGTGCCAGCAGCTGGCCGGATCCCGGGACTAGCGGCTATACGCAGTATTTT
14	-	TRBV20-1	many	TRBJ2-1	CSLQNLISYNEQFF	TGCAGTTTACAGAACTTGATCTCCTACAATGAGCAGTTCTTC
12	-	TRBV19	many	TRBJ1-5	CASSMGAQPQHF	TGTGCCAGTAGTATGGGGGCTCAGCCCCAGCATTTT
15	TRBD1	TRBV5-4	-	TRBJ2-2	CASSSVDRGTGQLFF	TGTGCCAGCAGCTCGGTGGACAGGGGCACCGGGCAGCTGTTTTTT
11	-	TRBV20-1	-	TRBJ1-2	CSAPSSYGYTF	TGCAGTGCTCCTTCCAGTTATGGCTACACCTTC
14	-	TRBV20-1	many	TRBJ2-3	CSRKGERGSDTQYF	TGCTCCCGTAAGGGGGAAAGGGGTTCGGATACGCAGTATTTT
14	-	TRBV24-1	-	TRBJ2-3	CATSGADWTDTQYF	TGTGCCACCAGTGGCGCGGACTGGACAGATACGCAGTATTTT
14	TRBD1	TRBV20-1	-	TRBJ2-3	CSAPTGGATDTQYF	TGCAGTGCGCCTACAGGGGGCGCCACAGATACGCAGTATTTT
13	-	TRBV20-1	many	TRBJ2-3	CSARDLWADTQYF	TGCAGTGCTAGAGATCTTTGGGCAGATACGCAGTATTTT
15	-	TRBV25-1	many	TRBJ2-3	CASSEYGNRQGTQYF	TGTGCCAGCAGTGAATACGGTAACCGCCAAGGTACGCAGTATTTT
16	TRBD2	TRBV5-1	-	TRBJ2-1	CASSFSGGGSYNEQFF	TGCGCCAGCAGCTTTAGCGGGGGAGGATCCTACAATGAGCAGTTCTTC
16	-	TRBV18	few	TRBJ1-2	CASSEDSRGVFYGYTF	TGTGCCAGCTCAGAAGACAGTCGGGGGGTCTTCTATGGCTACACCTTC
17	TRBD1	TRBV28	few	TRBJ2-1	CASSFVLLGTGYNEQFF	TGTGCCAGCAGTTTCGTCCTCCTCGGGACAGGGTACAATGAGCAGTTCTTC
14	-	TRBV6-4	few	TRBJ2-3	CASSRGPYTDTQYF	TGTGCCAGCAGCCGGGGGCCATACACAGATACGCAGTATTTT
13	-	TRBV12-3/TRBV12-4	few	TRBJ1-4	CASSFGGPEKLFF	TGTGCCAGCAGTTTCGGGGGCCCTGAAAAACTGTTTTTT
14	-	TRBV20-1	-	TRBJ2-3	CSAGTGLSTDTQYF	TGCAGTGCCGGTACAGGACTGAGCACAGATACGCAGTATTTT
20	TRBD1	TRBV5-1	-	TRBJ1-2	CASSSGLGSVGTGGAGGYTF	TGCGCCAGCAGTTCGGGTCTTGGTTCGGTGGGAACAGGGGGCGCAGGAGGCTACACCTTC
17	-	TRBV9	few	TRBJ2-3	CASSLLSREWSTDTQYF	TGTGCCAGCAGCCTCCTAAGCAGGGAATGGAGCACAGATACGCAGTATTTT
15	TRBD2	TRBV7-9	-	TRBJ2-7	CASSAGGKRTYEQYF	TGTGCCAGCAGCGCCGGGGGGAAACGGACCTACGAGCAGTACTTC
15	-	TRBV20-1	many	TRBJ2-7	CSARDRDRNSYEQYF	TGCAGTGCTAGAGACCGCGACAGGAACTCCTACGAGCAGTACTTC
15	-	TRBV24-1	-	TRBJ2-1	CATGPRRSSYNEQFF	TGTGCCACCGGGCCCCGACGTAGCTCCTACAATGAGCAGTTCTTC
14	-	TRBV16	-	TRBJ2-1	CASSQSQGGYEQFF	TGTGCCAGCAGCCAATCGCAGGGGGGGTATGAGCAGTTCTTC
14	-	TRBV12-3/TRBV12-4	few	TRBJ2-5	CASSHTAYQETQYF	TGTGCCAGCAGCCACACAGCGTACCAAGAGACCCAGTACTTC
17	-	TRBV5-6	few	TRBJ2-2	CASSVKVRVLNTGELFF	TGTGCCAGCAGCGTGAAAGTGCGGGTCCTGAACACCGGGGAGCTGTTTTTT